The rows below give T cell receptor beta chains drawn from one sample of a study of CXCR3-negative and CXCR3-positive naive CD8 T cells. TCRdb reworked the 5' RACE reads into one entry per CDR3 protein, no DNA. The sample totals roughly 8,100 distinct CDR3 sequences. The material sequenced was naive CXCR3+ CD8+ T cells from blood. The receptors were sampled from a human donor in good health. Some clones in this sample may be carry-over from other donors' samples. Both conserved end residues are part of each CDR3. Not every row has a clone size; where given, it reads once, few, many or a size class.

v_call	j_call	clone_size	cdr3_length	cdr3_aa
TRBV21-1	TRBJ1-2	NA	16	CASSKEYDRRPYGYTF
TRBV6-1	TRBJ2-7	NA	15	CASSVGQGLIYEQYF
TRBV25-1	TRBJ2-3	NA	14	CASSEWGSTDTQYF
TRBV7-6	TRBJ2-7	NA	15	CASSLALSGSYEQYF
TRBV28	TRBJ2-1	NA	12	CASTAAYNEQFF
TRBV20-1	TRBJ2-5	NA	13	CSARLVDGETQYF
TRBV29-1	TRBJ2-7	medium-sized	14	CSVPSGQGAYEQYF
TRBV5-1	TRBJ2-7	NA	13	CASSLTGAGEQYF
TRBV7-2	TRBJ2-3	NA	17	CASSLAAMASARDTQYF
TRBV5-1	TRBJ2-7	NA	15	CASSLSASSSYEQYF
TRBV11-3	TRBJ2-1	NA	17	CASSSRGSGSSYNEQFF
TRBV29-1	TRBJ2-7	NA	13	CSALGIGFYEQYF
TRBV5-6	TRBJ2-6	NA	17	CASSARGAPSGANVLTF
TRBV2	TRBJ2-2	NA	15	CASSEGYPGTGELFF
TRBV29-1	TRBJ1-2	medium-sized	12	CSAPRGDYGYTF
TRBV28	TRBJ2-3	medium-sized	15	CASSLFTGETDTQYF
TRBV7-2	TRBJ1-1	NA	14	CASSLAFETTEAFF
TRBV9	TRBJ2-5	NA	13	CASSVVPDETQYF
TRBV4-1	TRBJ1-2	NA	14	CASSQATDLYGYTF
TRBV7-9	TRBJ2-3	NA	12	CASFESTDTQYF
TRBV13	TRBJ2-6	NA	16	CASSLHPSSGANVLTF
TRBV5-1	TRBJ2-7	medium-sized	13	CASSVGQGREQYF
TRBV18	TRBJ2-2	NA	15	CASSPPTVILGELFF
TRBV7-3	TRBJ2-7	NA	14	CASSLFPGGYEQYF
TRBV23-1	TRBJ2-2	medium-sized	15	CASSHMTGGIGELFF
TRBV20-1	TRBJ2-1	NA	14	CSARDRGRYNEQFF
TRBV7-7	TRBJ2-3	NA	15	CASSQTSGWTDTQYF
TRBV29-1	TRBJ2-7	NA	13	CSVVGDRGYEQYF
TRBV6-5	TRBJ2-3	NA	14	CASSYWGHTDTQYF
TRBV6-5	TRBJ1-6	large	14	CASSDTGGNSPLHF
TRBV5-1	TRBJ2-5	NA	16	CASSLDRIPKSETQYF
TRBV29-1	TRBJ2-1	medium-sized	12	CSVDLSGVEQFF
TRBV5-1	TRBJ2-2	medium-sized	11	CASSSTGELFF
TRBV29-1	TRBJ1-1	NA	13	CSYRDRVVTEAFF
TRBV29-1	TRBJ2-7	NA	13	CSVLGGLVVEQYF
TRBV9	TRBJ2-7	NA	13	CASSGTNSYEQYF
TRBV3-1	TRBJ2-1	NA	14	CASSLTDRNNEQFF
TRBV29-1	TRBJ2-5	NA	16	CSVEDLSGWAKETQYF
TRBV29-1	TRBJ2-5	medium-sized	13	CSVPRGWGETQYF
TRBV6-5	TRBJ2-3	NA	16	CASSGGTGLFADTQYF
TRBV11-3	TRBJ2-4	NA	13	CASSLEATSIQYF
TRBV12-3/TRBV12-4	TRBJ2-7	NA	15	CASSSIAGGSYEQYF
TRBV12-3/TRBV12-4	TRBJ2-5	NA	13	CASRDRLQETQYF
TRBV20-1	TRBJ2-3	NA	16	CSARAPTGASTDTQYF
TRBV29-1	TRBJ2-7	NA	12	CSVDGPGQEQYF
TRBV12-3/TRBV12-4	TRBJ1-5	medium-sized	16	CASSPTPYYSNQPQHF
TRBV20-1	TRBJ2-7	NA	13	CSARDLTSYEQYF
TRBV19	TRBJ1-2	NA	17	CASSAEGAGILDYGYTF
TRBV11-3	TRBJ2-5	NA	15	CASSFLAGDQETQYF
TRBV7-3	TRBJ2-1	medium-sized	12	CASSLGAGEQFF